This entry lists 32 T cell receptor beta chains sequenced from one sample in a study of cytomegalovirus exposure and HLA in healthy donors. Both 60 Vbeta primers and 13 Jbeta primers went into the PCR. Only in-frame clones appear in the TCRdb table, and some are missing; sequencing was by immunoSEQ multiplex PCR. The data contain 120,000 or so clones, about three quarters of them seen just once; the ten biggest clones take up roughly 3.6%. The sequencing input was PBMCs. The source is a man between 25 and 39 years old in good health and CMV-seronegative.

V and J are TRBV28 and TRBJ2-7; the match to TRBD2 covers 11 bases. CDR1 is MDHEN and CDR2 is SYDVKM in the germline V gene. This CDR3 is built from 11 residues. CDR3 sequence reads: CTSGRLYEQYF. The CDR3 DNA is TGTACTAGCGGGAGACTCTACGAGCAGTACTTC.

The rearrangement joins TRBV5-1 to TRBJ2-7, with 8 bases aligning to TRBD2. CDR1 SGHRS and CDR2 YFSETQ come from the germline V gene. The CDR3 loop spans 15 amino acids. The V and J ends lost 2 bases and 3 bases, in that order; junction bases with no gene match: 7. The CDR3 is CASSLGTSGSYEQYF. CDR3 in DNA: TGCGCCAGCAGCTTAGGAACAAGCGGGAGCTACGAGCAGTACTTC. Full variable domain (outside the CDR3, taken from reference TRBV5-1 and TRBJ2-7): KAGVTQTPRYLIKTRGQQVTLSCSPISGHRSVSWYQQTPGQGLQFLFEYFSETQRNKGNFPGRFSGRQFSNSRSEMNVSTLELGDSALYLCASSLGTSGSYEQYFGPGTRLTVT.

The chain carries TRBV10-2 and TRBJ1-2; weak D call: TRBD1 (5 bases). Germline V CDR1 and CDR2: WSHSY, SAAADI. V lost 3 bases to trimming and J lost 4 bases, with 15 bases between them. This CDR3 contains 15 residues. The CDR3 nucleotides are TGCGCCAGCAGTGAAGGGGCAGGAAGGGTCTATGGCTACACCTTC. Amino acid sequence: CASSEGAGRVYGYTF.

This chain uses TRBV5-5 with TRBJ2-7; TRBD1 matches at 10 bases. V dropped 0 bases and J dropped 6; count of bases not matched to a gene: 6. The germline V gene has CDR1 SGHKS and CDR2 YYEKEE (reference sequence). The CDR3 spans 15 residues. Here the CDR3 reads CASSLGGQGNSEQYF. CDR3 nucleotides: TGTGCCAGCAGCTTGGGGGGACAGGGGAACAGCGAGCAGTACTTC.

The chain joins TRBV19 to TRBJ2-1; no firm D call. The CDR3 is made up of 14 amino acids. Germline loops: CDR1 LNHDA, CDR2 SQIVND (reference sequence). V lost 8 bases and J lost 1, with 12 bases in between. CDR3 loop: CASSTEESYNEQFF. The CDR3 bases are TGTGCCAGTTCGACTGAAGAGTCCTACAATGAGCAGTTCTTC.

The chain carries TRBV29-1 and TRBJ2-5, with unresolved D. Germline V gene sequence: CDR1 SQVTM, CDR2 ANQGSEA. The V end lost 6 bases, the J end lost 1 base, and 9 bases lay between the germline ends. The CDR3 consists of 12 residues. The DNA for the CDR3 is TGCAGCGTCACGCCAGGCCAAGAGACCCAGTACTTC. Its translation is CSVTPGQETQYF.

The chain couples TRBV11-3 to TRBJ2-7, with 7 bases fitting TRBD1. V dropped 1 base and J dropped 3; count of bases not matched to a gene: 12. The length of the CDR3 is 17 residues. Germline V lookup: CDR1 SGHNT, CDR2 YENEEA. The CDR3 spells CASSLGKPGQISYEQYF. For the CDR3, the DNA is TGTGCCAGCAGCTTAGGTAAACCGGGACAGATCAGCTACGAGCAGTACTTC.

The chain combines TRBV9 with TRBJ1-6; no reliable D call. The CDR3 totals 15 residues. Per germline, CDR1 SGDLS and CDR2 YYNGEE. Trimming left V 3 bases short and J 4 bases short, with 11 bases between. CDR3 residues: CASSAREYYNSPLHF. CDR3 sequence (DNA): TGTGCCAGCAGCGCACGGGAGTATTATAATTCACCCCTCCACTTT.

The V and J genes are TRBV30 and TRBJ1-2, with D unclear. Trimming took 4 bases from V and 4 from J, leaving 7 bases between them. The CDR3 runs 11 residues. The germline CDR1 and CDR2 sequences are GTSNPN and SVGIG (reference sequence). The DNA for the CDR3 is TGTGCCTGGAACGGGGTCTATGGCTACACCTTC. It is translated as CAWNGVYGYTF. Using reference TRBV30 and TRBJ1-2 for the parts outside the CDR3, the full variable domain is SQTIHQWPATLVQPVGSPLSLECTVEGTSNPNLYWYRQAAGRGLQLLFYSVGIGQISSEVPQNLSASRPQDRQFILSSKKLLLSDSGFYLCAWNGVYGYTFGSGTRLTVV.

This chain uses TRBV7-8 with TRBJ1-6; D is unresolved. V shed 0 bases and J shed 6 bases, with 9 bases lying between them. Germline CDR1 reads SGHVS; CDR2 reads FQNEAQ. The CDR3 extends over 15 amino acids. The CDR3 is CASSLAAGLNSPLHF. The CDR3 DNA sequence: TGTGCCAGCAGCTTAGCGGCAGGACTTAATTCACCCCTCCACTTT.

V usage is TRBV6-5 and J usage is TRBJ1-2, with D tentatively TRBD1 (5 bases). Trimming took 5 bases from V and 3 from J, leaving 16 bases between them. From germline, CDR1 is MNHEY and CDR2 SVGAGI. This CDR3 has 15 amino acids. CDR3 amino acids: CASSGLGQKDYGYTF. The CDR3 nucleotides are TGTGCCAGCAGTGGCTTGGGGCAGAAGGACTATGGCTACACCTTC.

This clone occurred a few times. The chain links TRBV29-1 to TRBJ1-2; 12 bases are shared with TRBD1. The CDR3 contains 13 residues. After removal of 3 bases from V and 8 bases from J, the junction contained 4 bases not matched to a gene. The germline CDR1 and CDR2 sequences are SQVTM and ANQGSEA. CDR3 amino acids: CSVEGQGARGYTF. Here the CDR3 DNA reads TGCAGCGTTGAGGGACAGGGGGCGCGGGGCTACACCTTC.

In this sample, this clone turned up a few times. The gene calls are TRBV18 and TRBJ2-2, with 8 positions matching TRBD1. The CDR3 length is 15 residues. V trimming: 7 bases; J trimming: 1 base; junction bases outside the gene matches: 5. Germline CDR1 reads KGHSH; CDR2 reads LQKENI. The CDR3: CASLSGQENTGELFF. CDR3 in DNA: TGTGCCAGCTTGTCGGGACAGGAGAACACCGGGGAGCTGTTTTTT.

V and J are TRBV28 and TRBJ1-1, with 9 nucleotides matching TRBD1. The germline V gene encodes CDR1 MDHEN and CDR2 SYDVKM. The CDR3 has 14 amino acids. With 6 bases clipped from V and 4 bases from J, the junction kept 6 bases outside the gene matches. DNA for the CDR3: TGTGCCAGCAGACCACAGGGGGCTAGCACTGAAGCTTTCTTT. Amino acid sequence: CASRPQGASTEAFF.

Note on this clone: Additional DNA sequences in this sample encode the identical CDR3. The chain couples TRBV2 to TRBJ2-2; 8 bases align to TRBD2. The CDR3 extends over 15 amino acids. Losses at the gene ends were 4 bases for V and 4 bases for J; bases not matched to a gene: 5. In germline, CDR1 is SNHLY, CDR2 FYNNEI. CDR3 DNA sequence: TGTGCCAGCAGTGTAGGGCTAGCGGGCACCGGGGAGCTGTTTTTT. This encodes CASSVGLAGTGELFF.

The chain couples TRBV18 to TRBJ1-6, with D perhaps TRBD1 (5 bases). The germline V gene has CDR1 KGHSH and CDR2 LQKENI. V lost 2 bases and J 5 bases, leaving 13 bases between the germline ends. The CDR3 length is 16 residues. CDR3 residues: CASSPKYGADNSPLHF. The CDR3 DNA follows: TGTGCCAGCTCACCAAAGTATGGGGCTGATAATTCACCCCTCCACTTT.

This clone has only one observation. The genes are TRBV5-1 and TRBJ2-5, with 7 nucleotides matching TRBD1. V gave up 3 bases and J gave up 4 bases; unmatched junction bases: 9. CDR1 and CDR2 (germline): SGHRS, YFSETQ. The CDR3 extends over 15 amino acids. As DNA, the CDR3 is TGCGCCAGCAGCTACGGACAGGCTGGAGTAGAGACCCAGTACTTC. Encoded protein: CASSYGQAGVETQYF.

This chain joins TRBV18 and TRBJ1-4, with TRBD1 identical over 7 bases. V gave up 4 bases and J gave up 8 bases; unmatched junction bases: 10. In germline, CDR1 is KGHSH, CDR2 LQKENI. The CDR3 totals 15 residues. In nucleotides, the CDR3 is TGTGCCAGCTCACTAAACAGGGGAGGAGAGGAAAAACTGTTTTTT. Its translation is CASSLNRGGEEKLFF.

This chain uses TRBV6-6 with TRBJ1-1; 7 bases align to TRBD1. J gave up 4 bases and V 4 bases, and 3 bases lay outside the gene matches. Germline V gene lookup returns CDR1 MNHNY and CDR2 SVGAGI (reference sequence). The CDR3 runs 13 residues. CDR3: CASSFYRGTEAFF. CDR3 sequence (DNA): TGTGCCAGCAGTTTCTACAGGGGCACTGAAGCTTTCTTT.

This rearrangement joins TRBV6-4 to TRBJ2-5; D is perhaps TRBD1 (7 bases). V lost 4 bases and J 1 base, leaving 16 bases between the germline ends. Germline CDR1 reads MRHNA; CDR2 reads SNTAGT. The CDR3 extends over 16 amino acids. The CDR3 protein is CASSAGTQGGQETQYF. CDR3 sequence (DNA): TGTGCCAGCAGTGCTGGGACCCAGGGGGGCCAAGAGACCCAGTACTTC.

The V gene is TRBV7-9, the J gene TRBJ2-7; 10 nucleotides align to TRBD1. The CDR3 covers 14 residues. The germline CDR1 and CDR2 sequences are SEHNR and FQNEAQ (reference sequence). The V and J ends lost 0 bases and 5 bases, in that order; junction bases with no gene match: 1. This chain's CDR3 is CASSLADRGHEQYF. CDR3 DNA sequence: TGTGCCAGCAGCTTAGCAGACAGGGGGCACGAGCAGTACTTC. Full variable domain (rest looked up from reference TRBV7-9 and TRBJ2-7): DTGVSQNPRHKITKRGQNVTFRCDPISEHNRLYWYRQTLGQGPEFLTYFQNEAQLEKSRLLSDRFSAERPKGSFSTLEIQRTEQGDSAMYLCASSLADRGHEQYFGPGTRLTVT.

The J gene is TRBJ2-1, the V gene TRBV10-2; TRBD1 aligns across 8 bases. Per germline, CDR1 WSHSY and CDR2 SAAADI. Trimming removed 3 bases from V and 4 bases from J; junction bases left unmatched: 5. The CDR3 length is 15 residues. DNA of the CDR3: TGCGCCAGCAGTGATCAGGGGGCGAGGTACAATGAGCAGTTCTTC. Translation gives CASSDQGARYNEQFF.

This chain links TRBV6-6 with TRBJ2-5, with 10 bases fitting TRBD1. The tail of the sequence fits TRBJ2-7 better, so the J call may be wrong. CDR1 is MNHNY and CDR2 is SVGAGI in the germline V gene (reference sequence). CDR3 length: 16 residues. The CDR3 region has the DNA TGTGCCAGCAGTTACTCCTTGGACAGGGGGATCTACGAGCAGTACTTC. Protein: CASSYSLDRGIYEQYF.

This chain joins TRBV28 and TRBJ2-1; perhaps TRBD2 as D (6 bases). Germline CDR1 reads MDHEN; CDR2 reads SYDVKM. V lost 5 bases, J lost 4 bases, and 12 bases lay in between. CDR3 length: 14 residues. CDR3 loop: CASSQAGSYNEQFF. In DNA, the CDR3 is TGTGCCAGCAGTCAGGCGGGGTCATACAATGAGCAGTTCTTC.

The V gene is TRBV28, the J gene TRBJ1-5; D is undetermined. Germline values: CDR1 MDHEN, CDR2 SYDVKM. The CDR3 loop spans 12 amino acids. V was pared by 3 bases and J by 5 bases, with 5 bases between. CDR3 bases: TGTGCCAGCAGTTTTTTAGATCAGCCCCAGCATTTT. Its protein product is CASSFLDQPQHF.

The DNA of the CDR3 is TGTGCCAGCAGAGGATCCGGGACAGGGAATGGCCAGCCCCAGCATTTT. Its protein is CASRGSGTGNGQPQHF. The chain joins TRBV2 to TRBJ1-5, with TRBD1 matching 9 bases. The germline gives CDR1 SNHLY, CDR2 FYNNEI. V gave up 6 bases and J gave up 7 bases; unmatched junction bases: 13. The CDR3 is 16 amino acids. The full variable domain, in which reference TRBV2 and TRBJ1-5 provide the parts outside the CDR3, is EPEVTQTPSHQVTQMGQEVILRCVPISNHLYFYWYRQILGQKVEFLVSFYNNEISEKSEIFDDQFSVERPDGSNFTLKIRSTKLEDSAMYFCASRGSGTGNGQPQHFGDGTRLSIL.

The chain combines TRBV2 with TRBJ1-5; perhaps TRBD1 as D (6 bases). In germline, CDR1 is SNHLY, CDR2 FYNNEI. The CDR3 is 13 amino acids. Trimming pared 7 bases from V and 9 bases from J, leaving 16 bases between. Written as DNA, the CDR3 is TGTGCCAGCAAGCCGACAGGTTCAGGGCCCCAGCATTTT. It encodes CASKPTGSGPQHF. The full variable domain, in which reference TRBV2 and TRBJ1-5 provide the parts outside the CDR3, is EPEVTQTPSHQVTQMGQEVILRCVPISNHLYFYWYRQILGQKVEFLVSFYNNEISEKSEIFDDQFSVERPDGSNFTLKIRSTKLEDSAMYFCASKPTGSGPQHFGDGTRLSIL.

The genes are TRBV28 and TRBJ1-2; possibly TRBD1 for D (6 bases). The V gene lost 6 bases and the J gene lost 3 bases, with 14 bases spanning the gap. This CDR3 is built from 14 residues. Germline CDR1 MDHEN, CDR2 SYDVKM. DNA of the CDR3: TGTGCCAGCAGCCCCGGGGGGCGCGACTATGGCTACACCTTC. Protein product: CASSPGGRDYGYTF.

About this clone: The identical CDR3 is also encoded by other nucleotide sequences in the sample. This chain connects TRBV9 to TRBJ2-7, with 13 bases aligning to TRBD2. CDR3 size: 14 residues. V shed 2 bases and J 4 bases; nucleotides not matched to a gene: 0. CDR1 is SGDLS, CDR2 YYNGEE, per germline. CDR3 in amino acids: CASSVGLAGYEQYF. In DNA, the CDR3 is TGTGCCAGCAGCGTGGGACTAGCGGGATACGAGCAGTACTTC.

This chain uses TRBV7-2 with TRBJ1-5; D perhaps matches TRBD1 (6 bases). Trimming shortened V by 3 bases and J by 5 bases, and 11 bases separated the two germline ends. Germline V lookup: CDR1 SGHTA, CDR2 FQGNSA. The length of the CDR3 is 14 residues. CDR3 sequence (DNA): TGTGCCAGCAGCTTGAGGGGGGGCCATCAGCCCCAGCATTTT. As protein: CASSLRGGHQPQHF.

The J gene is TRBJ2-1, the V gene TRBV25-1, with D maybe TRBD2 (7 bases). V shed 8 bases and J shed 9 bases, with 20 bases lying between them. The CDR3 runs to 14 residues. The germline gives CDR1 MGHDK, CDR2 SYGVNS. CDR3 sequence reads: CASASAGGPGEQFF. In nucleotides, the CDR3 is TGTGCCAGCGCTTCAGCCGGGGGGCCTGGTGAGCAGTTCTTC.

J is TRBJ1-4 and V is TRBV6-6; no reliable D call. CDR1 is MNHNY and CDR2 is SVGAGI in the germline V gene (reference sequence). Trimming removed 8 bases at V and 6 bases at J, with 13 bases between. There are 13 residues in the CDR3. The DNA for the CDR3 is TGTGCCAGCTCGACATGGAGGGATGAAAAACTGTTTTTT. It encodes CASSTWRDEKLFF.